These 19 T cell receptor beta chains came from one sample sequenced in a study of radiotherapy plus CTLA-4 blockade in lung cancer. This table comes from immunoSEQ multiplex PCR, and its TCRdb copy is limited to in-frame clones, with some not included. The sample carries fewer than 65,000 clones, approximately 84% recorded once. This material consisted of peripheral blood, taken from a patient treated with radiotherapy plus ipilimumab. These receptor sequences come from a human donor with non-small cell lung cancer whose response to radiotherapy plus ipilimumab could not be evaluated.

The chain couples TRBV7-9 to TRBJ1-2; D unresolved. The CDR3 has 14 residues. The germline V and J ends were trimmed by 5 bases and 6 bases, with 16 bases remaining between them. Germline values: CDR1 SEHNR, CDR2 FQNEAQ (reference sequence). The CDR3 coding sequence is TGTGCCAGCAGCCGAACGACTGAGGGTAATGGCTACACCTTC. This sequence encodes CASSRTTEGNGYTF. The complete variable domain, with remaining parts taken from reference TRBV7-9 and TRBJ1-2, reads DTGVSQNPRHKITKRGQNVTFRCDPISEHNRLYWYRQTLGQGPEFLTYFQNEAQLEKSRLLSDRFSAERPKGSFSTLEIQRTEQGDSAMYLCASSRTTEGNGYTFGSGTRLTVV.

To note about this clone: A much bigger clone sits one base away, suggesting this may be a read error. This chain connects TRBV5-1 to TRBJ2-7; 9 nucleotides match TRBD2. Germline CDR1 SGHRS, CDR2 YFSETQ. J was trimmed by 5 bases and V by 0 bases; bases with no gene match: 9. The CDR3 is 16 amino acids. As DNA, the CDR3 is TGCGCCAGCAGCTTGGCCGGGTTTAGCGGGGGAAACGAGCAGTACTTC. This codes for CASSLAGFSGGNEQYF.

CDR3 residues: CASSLSLAGGTDTQYF. The CDR3 coding sequence is TGTGCCAGCAGCTTAAGTCTAGCGGGGGGCACAGATACGCAGTATTTT. The V and J genes are TRBV11-2 and TRBJ2-3, with TRBD2 matching over 10 bases. The length of the CDR3 is 16 residues. V trimming: 2 bases; J trimming: 1 base; junction bases outside the gene matches: 3. CDR1 is SGHAT, CDR2 FQNNGV, per germline.

V gene TRBV28 combines with J gene TRBJ2-4, with 8 bases that match TRBD1. Germline values: CDR1 MDHEN, CDR2 SYDVKM. This CDR3 comprises 15 residues. V gave up 4 bases and J gave up 7 bases; unmatched junction bases: 9. CDR3 protein: CASSSSSRTGNIQYF. For the CDR3, the DNA is TGTGCCAGCAGTTCCTCGAGTAGGACAGGGAACATTCAGTACTTC.

V is TRBV7-9 and J is TRBJ1-2, with D possibly matching TRBD1 (6 bases). The V end was cut by 8 bases, the J end by 2 bases, with 12 bases between. The CDR3 spans 13 residues. Germline V gene sequence: CDR1 SEHNR, CDR2 FQNEAQ (reference sequence). This chain's CDR3 is CASRQGGNYGYTF. The CDR3 nucleotides read TGTGCCAGCCGCCAAGGGGGAAACTATGGCTACACCTTC.

The V call is TRBV5-1, the J call TRBJ2-1; 12 bases are a match to TRBD2. V lost 4 bases, J lost 2 bases, and 1 base stayed unmatched. The CDR3 covers 15 residues. CDR1 SGHRS and CDR2 YFSETQ come from the germline V gene. Written as DNA, the CDR3 is TGCGCCAGCAGCCGGACTAGCGGGGCCTACAATGAGCAGTTCTTC. Protein: CASSRTSGAYNEQFF.

This chain connects TRBV5-1 to TRBJ2-7; D is unresolved. With 0 bases removed from V and 2 bases from J, the gap between germline ends came to 12 bases. CDR1 is SGHRS and CDR2 is YFSETQ in the germline V gene. There are 15 residues in the CDR3. CDR3 protein: CASSLVGDFAYEQYF. The CDR3, as DNA: TGCGCCAGCAGCTTGGTTGGCGACTTCGCCTACGAGCAGTACTTC.

V gene TRBV7-9 combines with J gene TRBJ2-7, with TRBD2 matching over 7 bases. The germline V gene has CDR1 SEHNR and CDR2 FQNEAQ (reference sequence). Losses at the gene ends were 5 bases for V and 4 bases for J; bases not matched to a gene: 8. The CDR3 covers 14 residues. The CDR3 loop reads CASSPGLAVYEQYF. For the CDR3, the DNA is TGTGCCAGCAGCCCTGGGCTAGCGGTTTACGAGCAGTACTTC.

The chain has TRBV6-6 and TRBJ2-1, with 10 nucleotides matching TRBD1. CDR1 and CDR2 from the germline V gene are MNHNY and SVGAGI (reference sequence). V shed 6 bases and J 4 bases; nucleotides not matched to a gene: 6. The CDR3 has 15 residues. The CDR3 region is CASSRGQGEYNEQFF. The CDR3, as DNA: TGTGCCAGCAGCCGAGGACAGGGGGAATACAATGAGCAGTTCTTC.

This chain uses TRBV7-2 with TRBJ2-5; 7 bases are a match to TRBD1. The germline V gene encodes CDR1 SGHTA and CDR2 FQGNSA. With 0 bases clipped from V and 4 bases from J, the junction kept 5 bases outside the gene matches. The CDR3 has 15 amino acids. The CDR3 DNA reads as TGTGCCAGCAGCTTAGCCTTCCAGGGGGTAGAGACCCAGTACTTC. It is translated as CASSLAFQGVETQYF.

The chain links TRBV2 to TRBJ2-7; weak D call: TRBD1 (5 bases). V lost 7 bases, J lost 3 bases, and 16 bases lay in between. There are 14 residues in the CDR3. Germline loops: CDR1 SNHLY, CDR2 FYNNEI. The CDR3 DNA reads TGTGCCAGCACCCAAAGGGCGGACAACTACGAGCAGTACTTC. Amino acids: CASTQRADNYEQYF.

CDR3 in DNA: TGCGCCAGCAGCCCAGGGCTCGACACCGGGGAGCTGTTTTTT. Its translation is CASSPGLDTGELFF. J is TRBJ2-2 and V is TRBV4-1, with D maybe TRBD1 (5 bases). The CDR3 is 14 amino acids. Trimming shortened V by 4 bases and J by 3 bases, and 9 bases separated the two germline ends. CDR1 MGHRA and CDR2 YSYEKL come from the germline V gene.

This chain connects TRBV11-3 to TRBJ2-1, with 7 bases matching TRBD1. The CDR3 contains 14 residues. Germline loops: CDR1 SGHNT, CDR2 YENEEA. The trim removed 6 bases at V and 4 bases at J, leaving 6 bases unmatched. The CDR3 sequence: CASSRDSLYNEQFF. CDR3 nucleotide sequence: TGTGCCAGCAGTCGGGACAGCCTATACAATGAGCAGTTCTTC.

The gene calls are TRBV4-3 and TRBJ2-6, with D perhaps matching TRBD2 (7 bases). This CDR3 region has 16 residues. Germline values: CDR1 LGHNA, CDR2 YSLEER. V gave up 1 base and J gave up 6 bases, with 13 bases separating them. For the CDR3, the DNA is TGCGCCAGCAGCCAAGTACGGGGGGCTACGGCCAACGTCCTGACTTTC. This translates into CASSQVRGATANVLTF.

The chain combines TRBV19 with TRBJ1-5; perhaps TRBD1 as D (5 bases). The CDR3 is made up of 18 amino acids. CDR1 is LNHDA and CDR2 is SQIVND in the germline V gene (reference sequence). V dropped 5 bases and J dropped 0 bases, with 20 bases sitting between them. As DNA, the CDR3 is TGTGCCAGTAGTCGGCGGGGGGGGACCCGCTATAGCAATCAGCCCCAGCATTTT. Encoded protein: CASSRRGGTRYSNQPQHF.

The chain joins TRBV2 to TRBJ1-1; TRBD1 agrees at 10 bases. V lost 3 bases and J lost 4; bases outside the gene matches: 5. This CDR3 spans 15 amino acids. Germline V gene lookup returns CDR1 SNHLY and CDR2 FYNNEI. CDR3 protein: CASSDDRGLGTEAFF. The CDR3 DNA reads as TGTGCCAGCAGTGATGACAGGGGGCTGGGCACTGAAGCTTTCTTT.

This clone has more than one count but fewer than ten. The chain joins TRBV6-5 to TRBJ2-2; D possibly corresponds to TRBD2 (5 bases). The CDR3 extends over 14 amino acids. The ends were cut back, 4 bases at V and 4 bases at J, with 10 bases in the middle. Germline lookup yields CDR1 MNHEY and CDR2 SVGAGI. The CDR3 protein is CASSWAGGTGELFF. The CDR3 DNA reads TGTGCCAGCAGTTGGGCTGGAGGCACCGGGGAGCTGTTTTTT.

About this clone: The same CDR3 can be traced to other DNA sequences in this sample. This sequence joins TRBV6-1 and TRBJ1-1; D unclear. The CDR3 consists of 15 residues. Germline values: CDR1 MNHNS, CDR2 SASEGT. The V end lost 5 bases, the J end lost 3 bases, and 16 bases lay between the germline ends. The CDR3 sequence is CASSSRGRLDTEAFF. CDR3 bases: TGTGCCAGCAGTAGCCGGGGTAGGCTTGACACTGAAGCTTTCTTT.

CDR3 loop: CASSRTGVDTIYF. In DNA form, the CDR3 reads TGTGCCAGCAGCAGGACAGGGGTGGACACCATATATTTT. The gene calls are TRBV5-5 and TRBJ1-3, with 9 bases that match TRBD1. The CDR3 covers 13 residues. Germline values: CDR1 SGHKS, CDR2 YYEKEE (reference sequence). Losses at the gene ends were 4 bases for V and 8 bases for J; bases not matched to a gene: 4.